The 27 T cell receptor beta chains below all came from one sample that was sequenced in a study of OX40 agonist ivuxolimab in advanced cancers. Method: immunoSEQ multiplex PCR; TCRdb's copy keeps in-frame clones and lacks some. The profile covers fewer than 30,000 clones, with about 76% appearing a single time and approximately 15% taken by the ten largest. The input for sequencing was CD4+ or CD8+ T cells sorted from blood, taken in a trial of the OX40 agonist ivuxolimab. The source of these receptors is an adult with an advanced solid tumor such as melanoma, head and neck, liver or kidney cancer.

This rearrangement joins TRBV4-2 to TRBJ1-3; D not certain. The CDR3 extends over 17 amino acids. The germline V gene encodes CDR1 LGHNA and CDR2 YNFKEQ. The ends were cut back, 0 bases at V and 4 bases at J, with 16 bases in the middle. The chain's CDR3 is CASSQEWADKIGNTIYF. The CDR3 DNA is TGTGCCAGCAGCCAAGAGTGGGCAGATAAGATAGGAAACACCATATATTTT.

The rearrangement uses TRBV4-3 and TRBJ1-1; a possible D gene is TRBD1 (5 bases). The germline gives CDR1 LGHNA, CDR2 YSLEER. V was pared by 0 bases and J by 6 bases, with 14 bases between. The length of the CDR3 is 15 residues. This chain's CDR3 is CASSQDPGGGPEAFF. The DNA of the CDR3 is TGCGCCAGCAGCCAAGATCCGGGGGGAGGCCCTGAAGCTTTCTTT.

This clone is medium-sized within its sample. The CDR3 nucleotides are TGCGCCAGCAGCCAAGGACAGGAGGGGAACACTGAAGCTTTCTTT. It yields the protein CASSQGQEGNTEAFF. This chain links TRBV4-3 with TRBJ1-1, with D perhaps TRBD1 (6 bases). Germline CDR1 is LGHNA and CDR2 is YSLEER. This CDR3 is built from 15 residues. V was pared by 1 base and J by 1 base, with 10 bases between.

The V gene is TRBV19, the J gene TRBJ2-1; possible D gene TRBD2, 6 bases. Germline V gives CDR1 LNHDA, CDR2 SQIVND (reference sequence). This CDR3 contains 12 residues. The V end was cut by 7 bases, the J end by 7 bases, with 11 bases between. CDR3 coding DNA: TGTGCCAGTAAACTCGGGGGTAATGAGCAGTTCTTC. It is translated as CASKLGGNEQFF.

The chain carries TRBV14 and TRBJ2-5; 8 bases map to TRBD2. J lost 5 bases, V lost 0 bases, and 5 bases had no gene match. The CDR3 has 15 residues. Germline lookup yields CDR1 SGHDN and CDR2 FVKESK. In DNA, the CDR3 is TGTGCCAGCAGCCAAGATGGGCGGGGGGTCGAGACCCAGTACTTC. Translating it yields CASSQDGRGVETQYF.

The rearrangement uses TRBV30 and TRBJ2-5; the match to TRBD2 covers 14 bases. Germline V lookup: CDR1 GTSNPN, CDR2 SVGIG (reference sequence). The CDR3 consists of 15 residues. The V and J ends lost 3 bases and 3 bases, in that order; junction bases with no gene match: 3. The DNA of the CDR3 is TGTGCCTGGAGCCTGGGACTAGCGGGGGAAGAGACCCAGTACTTC. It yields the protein CAWSLGLAGEETQYF.

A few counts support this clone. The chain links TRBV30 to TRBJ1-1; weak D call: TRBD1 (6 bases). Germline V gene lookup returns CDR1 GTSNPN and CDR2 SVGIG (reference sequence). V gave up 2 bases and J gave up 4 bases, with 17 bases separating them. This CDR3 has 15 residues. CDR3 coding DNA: TGTGCCTGGAGTACAGGGAGAGGGGGTGGCACTGAAGCTTTCTTT. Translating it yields CAWSTGRGGGTEAFF.

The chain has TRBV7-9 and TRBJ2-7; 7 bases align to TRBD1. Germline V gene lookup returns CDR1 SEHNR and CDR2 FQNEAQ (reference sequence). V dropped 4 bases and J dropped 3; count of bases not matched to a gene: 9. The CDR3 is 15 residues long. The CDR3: CASSSRDRESYEQYF. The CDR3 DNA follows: TGTGCCAGCAGCTCGCGTGACAGGGAGAGCTACGAGCAGTACTTC. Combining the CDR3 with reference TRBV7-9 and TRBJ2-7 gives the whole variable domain DTGVSQNPRHKITKRGQNVTFRCDPISEHNRLYWYRQTLGQGPEFLTYFQNEAQLEKSRLLSDRFSAERPKGSFSTLEIQRTEQGDSAMYLCASSSRDRESYEQYFGPGTRLTVT.

CDR3 protein: CASSSIARGSNEQFF. The CDR3 region has the DNA TGCGCCAGCAGCTCAATCGCTCGGGGTTCGAATGAGCAGTTCTTC. J is TRBJ2-1 and V is TRBV5-1; D is perhaps TRBD2 (5 bases). Trimming removed 3 bases at V and 7 bases at J, with 17 bases between. Germline CDR1 reads SGHRS; CDR2 reads YFSETQ. The length of the CDR3 is 15 residues. Full variable domain (outside the CDR3, taken from reference TRBV5-1 and TRBJ2-1): KAGVTQTPRYLIKTRGQQVTLSCSPISGHRSVSWYQQTPGQGLQFLFEYFSETQRNKGNFPGRFSGRQFSNSRSEMNVSTLELGDSALYLCASSSIARGSNEQFFGPGTRLTVL.

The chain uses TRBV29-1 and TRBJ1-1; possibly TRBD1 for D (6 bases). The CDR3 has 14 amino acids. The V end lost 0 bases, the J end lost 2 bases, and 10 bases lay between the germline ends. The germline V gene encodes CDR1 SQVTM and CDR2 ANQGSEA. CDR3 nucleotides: TGCAGCGTTGAAGATCGGACAGAAAACACTGAAGCTTTCTTT. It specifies CSVEDRTENTEAFF. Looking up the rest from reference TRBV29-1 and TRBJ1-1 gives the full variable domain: SAVISQKPSRDICQRGTSLTIQCQVDSQVTMMFWYRQQPGQSLTLIATANQGSEATYESGFVIDKFPISRPNLTFSTLTVSNMSPEDSSIYLCSVEDRTENTEAFFGQGTRLTVV.

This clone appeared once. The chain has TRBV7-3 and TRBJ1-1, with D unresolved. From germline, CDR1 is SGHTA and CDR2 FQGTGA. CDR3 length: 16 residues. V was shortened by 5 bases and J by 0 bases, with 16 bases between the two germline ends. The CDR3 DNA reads TGTGCCAGCAGCAACGGGCCCCCGGCCATGAACACTGAAGCTTTCTTT. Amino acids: CASSNGPPAMNTEAFF.

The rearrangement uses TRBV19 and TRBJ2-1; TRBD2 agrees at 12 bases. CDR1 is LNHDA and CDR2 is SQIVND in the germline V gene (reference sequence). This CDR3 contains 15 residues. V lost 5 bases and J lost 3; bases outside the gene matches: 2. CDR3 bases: TGTGCCAGTAGTTGGACTAGCGGGGACTACAATGAGCAGTTCTTC. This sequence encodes CASSWTSGDYNEQFF.

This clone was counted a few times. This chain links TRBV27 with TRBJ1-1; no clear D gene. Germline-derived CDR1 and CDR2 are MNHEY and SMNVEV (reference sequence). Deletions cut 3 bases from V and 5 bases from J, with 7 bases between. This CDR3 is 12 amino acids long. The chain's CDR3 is CASSFVGTEAFF. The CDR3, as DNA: TGTGCCAGCAGTTTCGTTGGTACTGAAGCTTTCTTT.

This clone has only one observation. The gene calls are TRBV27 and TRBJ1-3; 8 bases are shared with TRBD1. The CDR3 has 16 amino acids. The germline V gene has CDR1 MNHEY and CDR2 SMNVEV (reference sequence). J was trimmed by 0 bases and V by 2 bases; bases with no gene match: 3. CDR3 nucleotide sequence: TGTGCCAGCAGTTTAACAGGGGGATTCTCTGGAAACACCATATATTTT. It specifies CASSLTGGFSGNTIYF.

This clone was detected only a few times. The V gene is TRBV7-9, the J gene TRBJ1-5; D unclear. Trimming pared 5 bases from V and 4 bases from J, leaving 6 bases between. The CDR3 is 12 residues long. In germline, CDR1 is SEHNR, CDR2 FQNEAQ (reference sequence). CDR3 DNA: TGTGCCAGCAGCCCGGGGAATCAGCCCCAGCATTTT. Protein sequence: CASSPGNQPQHF.

CDR3 sequence (DNA): TGCGCCAGCAGCTCCGGGACTAGCGGGGGCCCTACATACAATGAGCAGTTCTTC. Residues: CASSSGTSGGPTYNEQFF. The chain employs TRBV10-1 and TRBJ2-1; 14 bases line up with TRBD2. The CDR3 totals 18 residues. Germline trimming cut 6 bases from V and 4 bases from J; bases unmatched to any gene: 11. Germline CDR1 WNHNN, CDR2 SYGVQD (reference sequence).

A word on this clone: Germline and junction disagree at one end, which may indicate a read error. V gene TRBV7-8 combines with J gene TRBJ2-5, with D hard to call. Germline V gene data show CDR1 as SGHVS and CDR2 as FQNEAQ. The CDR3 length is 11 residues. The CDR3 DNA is TGTGCCAGCAGCCCCATACTCGGGTGGGACTTC. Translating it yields CASSPILGWDF. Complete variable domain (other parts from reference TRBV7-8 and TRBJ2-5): GAGVSQSPRYKVAKRGQDVALRCDPISGHVSLFWYQQALGQGPEFLTYFQNEAQLDKSGLPSDRFFAERPEGSVSTLKIQRTQQEDSAVYLCASSPILGWDFGPGTRLLVL.

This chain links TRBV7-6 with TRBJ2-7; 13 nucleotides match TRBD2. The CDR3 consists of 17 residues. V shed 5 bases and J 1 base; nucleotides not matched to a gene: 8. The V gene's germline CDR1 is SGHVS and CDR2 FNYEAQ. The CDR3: CASSPTSGGEGSYEQYF. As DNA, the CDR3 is TGTGCCAGCAGCCCAACTAGCGGGGGGGAAGGATCCTACGAGCAGTACTTC.

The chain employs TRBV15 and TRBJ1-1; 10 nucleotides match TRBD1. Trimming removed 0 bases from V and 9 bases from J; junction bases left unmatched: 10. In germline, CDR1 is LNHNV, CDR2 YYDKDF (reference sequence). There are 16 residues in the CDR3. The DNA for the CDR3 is TGTGCCACCAGCAGAGATCCCGGACAGGGGGAGGTTAAAGCTTTCTTT. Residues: CATSRDPGQGEVKAFF. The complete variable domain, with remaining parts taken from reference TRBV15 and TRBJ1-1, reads DAMVIQNPRYQVTQFGKPVTLSCSQTLNHNVMYWYQQKSSQAPKLLFHYYDKDFNNEADTPDNFQSRRPNTSFCFLDIRSPGLGDTAMYLCATSRDPGQGEVKAFFGQGTRLTVV.

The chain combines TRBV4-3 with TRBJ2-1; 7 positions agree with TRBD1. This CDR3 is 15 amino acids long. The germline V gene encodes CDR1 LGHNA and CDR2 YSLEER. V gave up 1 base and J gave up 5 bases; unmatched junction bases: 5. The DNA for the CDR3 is TGCGCCAGCAGCCAAGTGACAGGGCGAGACAATGAGCAGTTCTTC. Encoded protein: CASSQVTGRDNEQFF.

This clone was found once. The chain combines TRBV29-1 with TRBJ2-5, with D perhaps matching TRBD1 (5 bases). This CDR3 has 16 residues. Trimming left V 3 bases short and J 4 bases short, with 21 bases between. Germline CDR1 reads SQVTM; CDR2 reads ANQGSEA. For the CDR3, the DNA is TGCAGCGTTGATGGGGTTTTAGGGGTGAGAGGAGAGACCCAGTACTTC. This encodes CSVDGVLGVRGETQYF.

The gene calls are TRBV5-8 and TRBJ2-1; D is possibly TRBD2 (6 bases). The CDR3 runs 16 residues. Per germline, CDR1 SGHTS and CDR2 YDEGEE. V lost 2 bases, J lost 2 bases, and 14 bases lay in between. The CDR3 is CASSFGSGGAYNEQFF. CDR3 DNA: TGTGCCAGCAGCTTCGGGTCCGGGGGAGCCTACAATGAGCAGTTCTTC.

The CDR3 DNA sequence: TGCGCCAGCAGCCCCAAAGCGGGCGGATATCAGTACTTC. Protein: CASSPKAGGYQYF. The chain links TRBV4-1 to TRBJ2-7; D might be TRBD2 (6 bases). Germline V gene data show CDR1 as MGHRA and CDR2 as YSYEKL. V was trimmed by 4 bases and J by 10 bases, leaving 17 bases between them. This CDR3 is built from 13 residues.

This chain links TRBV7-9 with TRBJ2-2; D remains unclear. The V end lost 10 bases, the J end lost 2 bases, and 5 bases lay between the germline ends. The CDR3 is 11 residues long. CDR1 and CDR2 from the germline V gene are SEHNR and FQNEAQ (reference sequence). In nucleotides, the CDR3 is TGTGCCACCGACAACACCGGGGAGCTGTTTTTT. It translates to CATDNTGELFF.

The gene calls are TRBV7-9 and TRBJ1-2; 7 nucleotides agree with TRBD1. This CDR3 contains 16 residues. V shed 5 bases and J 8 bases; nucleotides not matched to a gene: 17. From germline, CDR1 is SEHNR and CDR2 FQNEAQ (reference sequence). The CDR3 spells CASSRLSTGRGEGYTF. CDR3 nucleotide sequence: TGTGCCAGCAGCCGACTATCGACAGGGAGAGGAGAGGGCTACACCTTC.

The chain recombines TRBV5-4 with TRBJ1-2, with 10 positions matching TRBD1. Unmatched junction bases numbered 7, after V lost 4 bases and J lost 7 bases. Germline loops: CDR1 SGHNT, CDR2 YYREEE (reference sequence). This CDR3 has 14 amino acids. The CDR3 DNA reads TGTGCCAGCAGCAGCGGACAGGGGGTGCTTGGCTACACCTTC. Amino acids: CASSSGQGVLGYTF.

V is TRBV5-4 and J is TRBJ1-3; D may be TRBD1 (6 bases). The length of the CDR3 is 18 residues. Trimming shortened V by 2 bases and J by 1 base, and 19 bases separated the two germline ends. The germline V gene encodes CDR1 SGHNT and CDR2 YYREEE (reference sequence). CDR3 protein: CASSFSPGQGYSGNTIYF. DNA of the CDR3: TGTGCCAGCAGCTTTTCTCCGGGACAAGGGTATTCTGGAAACACCATATATTTT.